The clone carrying this T cell receptor beta chain was detected ten times or more. Every TCR cDNA molecule bore a unique molecular identifier. TCRdb re-called the 5' RACE reads through MiXCR, storing one row per CDR3 protein. The data show around 9,800 distinct CDR3 sequences, with over 6% seen just once and 28% held by the top ten. The sample originates from a study of spatial heterogeneity in lung cancer. The overall study: A unique TCR and UMI combination showed up more than ten times in raw reads, on average.

Time point denoted: sample taken at primary tumor resection. The sequenced sample was PBMCs, obtained at surgery. The source is a male donor with early-stage non-small cell lung cancer.

The CDR3, as DNA: TGTGCCACAGTTCAAAGGGCGAACACTGAAGCTTTCTTT. Translating it yields CATVQRANTEAFF. The rearrangement links TRBV2 to TRBJ1-1; D unclear. Trimming stripped 10 bases from V and 1 base from J, with 13 bases between. The CDR3 loop spans 13 amino acids. CDR1 SNHLY and CDR2 FYNNEI come from the germline V gene.